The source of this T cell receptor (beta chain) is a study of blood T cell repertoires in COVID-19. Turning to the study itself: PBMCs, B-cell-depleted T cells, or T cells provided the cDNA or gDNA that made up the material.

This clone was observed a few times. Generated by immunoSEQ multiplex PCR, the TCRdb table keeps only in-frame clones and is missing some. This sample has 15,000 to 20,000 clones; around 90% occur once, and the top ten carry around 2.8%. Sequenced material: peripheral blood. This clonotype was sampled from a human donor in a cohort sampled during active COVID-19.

CDR3 sequence: CASTRWGDYNEQFF. As DNA, the CDR3 is TGTGCCAGCACCCGGTGGGGCGACTACAATGAGCAGTTCTTC. The genes are TRBV6-5 and TRBJ2-1; tentatively, D is TRBD1 (5 bases). The V gene lost 7 bases and the J gene lost 3 bases, with 13 bases spanning the gap. Germline CDR1 and CDR2: MNHEY and SVGAGI. This CDR3 has 14 residues.